The entry that follows covers one T cell receptor (beta chain) sequence. This clonotype showed up just a few times. Its target antigen remains unknown. The record has no base qualities; no much larger clone is one base away. These data originate in a study of CD8 T cells in ankylosing spondylitis (dated by TCRdb to the late 2010s). In terms of the full investigation: The study set out to find disease-linked TCR variants by profiling T cell receptor beta repertoires in ankylosing spondylitis patients and healthy donors. The full study cohort comprised roughly 24 ankylosing spondylitis patients and over 95 healthy donors. Samples of peripheral blood were taken, and for ankylosing spondylitis patients, synovial fluid was collected as well.

Instrument used: Illumina HiSeq 2500. TCR beta libraries were prepared by quantitative 5'-RACE with molecular barcodes. On the authors' methods: Disease-linked TCR variants were identified with a new computational method built on a probabilistic model of VDJ rearrangement. TCRdb reran the public reads through fastp at Q25 and MiXCR, keeping productive beta chains. Each record represents a unique CDR3 protein, reported with the most common genes and DNA among its rows. These V and J calls rely on TCRdb rather than the paper's analysis. This sample holds 330,000 or so distinct CDR3 sequences; 7% to 9% were observed only once. The top ten clones comprise less than 15% of the sample. General conclusions and limits of the study: According to the report, matched synovial fluid samples from ankylosing spondylitis patients were significantly enriched for the disease-linked clones. Some TCR beta motif variants had previously been reported in synovial fluid and blood of reactive arthritis patients, which suggested common disease-initiation mechanisms. A CD8+ phenotype was shown by the disease-linked clones, which were found at relatively low frequencies in peripheral blood. A TCR beta motif made up of several highly homologous amino acid variants appeared to be characteristic of blood from ankylosing spondylitis patients.

Trimming accounts for 1 base at V and 7 bases at J, while the number of junction bases matched to no gene is 10. The CDR3 sequence holds 16 residues, the cysteine and phenylalanine included. Only CDR3 DNA remains: 48 bases, in frame from the first base. From a lookup of the germline V gene (reference sequence), CDR1 and CDR2 are DFQATT and SNEGSKA. Source material: blood, either unsorted or a sorted T cell fraction (not recorded which). The TCR was taken from a male donor with ankylosing spondylitis. Recombination linked TRBV20-1 to TRBJ2-5, with 12 bases in between that match TRBD2. The nucleotides read TGCAGTGCTAGAGCCCCGGGGGAGGGACTAGCGGGGACCCAGTACTTC. This gives the protein CSARAPGEGLAGTQYF.